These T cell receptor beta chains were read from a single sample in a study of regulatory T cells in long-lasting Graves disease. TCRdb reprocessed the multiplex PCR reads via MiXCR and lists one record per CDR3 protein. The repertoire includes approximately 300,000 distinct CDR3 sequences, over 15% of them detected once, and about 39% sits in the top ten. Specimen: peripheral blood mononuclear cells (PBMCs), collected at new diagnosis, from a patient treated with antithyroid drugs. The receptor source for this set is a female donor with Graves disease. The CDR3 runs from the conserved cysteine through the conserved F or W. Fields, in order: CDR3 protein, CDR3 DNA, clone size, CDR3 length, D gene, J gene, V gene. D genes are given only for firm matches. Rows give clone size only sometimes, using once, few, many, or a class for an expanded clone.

cdr3_aa: CASDGGSTNMQYF; cdr3_nt: TGTGCCAGCGACGGAGGTAGCACAAATATGCAGTATTTT; clone_size: -; cdr3_length: 13; d_call: -; j_call: TRBJ2-3; v_call: TRBV12-3/TRBV12-4
cdr3_aa: CASSLGNSGVSTNQPQHF; cdr3_nt: TGTGCCAGCAGTTTAGGGAACAGTGGGGTTTCTACGAATCAGCCCCAGCATTTT; clone_size: many; cdr3_length: 18; d_call: -; j_call: TRBJ1-5; v_call: TRBV12-3/TRBV12-4
cdr3_aa: CASSEGATKGEAFF; cdr3_nt: TGTGCCAGCAGCGAGGGAGCCACGAAGGGGGAAGCTTTCTTT; clone_size: many; cdr3_length: 14; d_call: -; j_call: TRBJ1-1; v_call: TRBV7-9
cdr3_aa: CASSEGSFVNTEAFF; cdr3_nt: TGTGCCAGCAGTGAAGGGTCGTTCGTGAACACTGAAGCTTTCTTT; clone_size: many; cdr3_length: 15; d_call: -; j_call: TRBJ1-1; v_call: TRBV2
cdr3_aa: CASSEMPSYNEQFF; cdr3_nt: TGTGCCAGCAGTGAAATGCCCTCATACAATGAGCAGTTCTTC; clone_size: -; cdr3_length: 14; d_call: -; j_call: TRBJ2-1; v_call: TRBV6-2/TRBV6-3
cdr3_aa: CASSHPSGGGDTQYF; cdr3_nt: TGTGCCAGCAGCCACCCTTCAGGGGGCGGTGATACGCAGTATTTT; clone_size: many; cdr3_length: 15; d_call: TRBD1; j_call: TRBJ2-3; v_call: TRBV13
cdr3_aa: CASSLVAGVPDTQYF; cdr3_nt: TGTGCCAGCAGTTTAGTTGCGGGAGTTCCAGATACGCAGTATTTT; clone_size: many; cdr3_length: 15; d_call: TRBD2; j_call: TRBJ2-3; v_call: TRBV12-3/TRBV12-4
cdr3_aa: CASYRAGNTEAFF; cdr3_nt: TGTGCCAGCTACAGGGCTGGCAACACTGAAGCTTTCTTT; clone_size: many; cdr3_length: 13; d_call: -; j_call: TRBJ1-1; v_call: TRBV27
cdr3_aa: CSASEQFSSGNTIYF; cdr3_nt: TGCAGTGCTAGCGAACAGTTCAGCTCTGGAAACACCATATATTTT; clone_size: -; cdr3_length: 15; d_call: -; j_call: TRBJ1-3; v_call: TRBV20-1
cdr3_aa: CASSSGLRDTQYF; cdr3_nt: TGTGCCAGCAGTTCCGGGTTACGAGATACGCAGTATTTT; clone_size: many; cdr3_length: 13; d_call: -; j_call: TRBJ2-3; v_call: TRBV2
cdr3_aa: CASAGTDNEKLFF; cdr3_nt: TGTGCCAGCGCCGGGACGGACAATGAAAAACTGTTTTTT; clone_size: many; cdr3_length: 13; d_call: -; j_call: TRBJ1-4; v_call: TRBV12-3/TRBV12-4
cdr3_aa: CASSSRVPGELFF; cdr3_nt: TGTGCCAGCAGCTCTAGGGTTCCCGGGGAGCTGTTTTTT; clone_size: many; cdr3_length: 13; d_call: -; j_call: TRBJ2-2; v_call: TRBV11-3
cdr3_aa: CASTGTLPSDPYGYTF; cdr3_nt: TGTGCCAGCACTGGGACACTACCTTCGGACCCCTATGGCTACACCTTC; clone_size: many; cdr3_length: 16; d_call: -; j_call: TRBJ1-2; v_call: TRBV2
cdr3_aa: CATRDVGYNEQFF; cdr3_nt: TGTGCCACCAGGGACGTCGGGTACAATGAGCAGTTCTTC; clone_size: few; cdr3_length: 13; d_call: -; j_call: TRBJ2-1; v_call: TRBV24-1
cdr3_aa: CASSLIGGISGNTIYF; cdr3_nt: TGTGCCAGCAGCTTAATAGGCGGCATCTCTGGAAACACCATATATTTT; clone_size: -; cdr3_length: 16; d_call: -; j_call: TRBJ1-3; v_call: TRBV11-1
cdr3_aa: CASSISLIAEAFF; cdr3_nt: TGTGCCAGTAGTATCTCTCTAATCGCTGAAGCTTTCTTT; clone_size: many; cdr3_length: 13; d_call: -; j_call: TRBJ1-1; v_call: TRBV19
cdr3_aa: CASSLYRPGGTRGDTQYF; cdr3_nt: TGTGCCAGCAGTTTATATCGCCCCGGGGGCACGAGGGGAGATACGCAGTATTTT; clone_size: -; cdr3_length: 18; d_call: -; j_call: TRBJ2-3; v_call: TRBV27
cdr3_aa: CASSLSGITGGVHTDTQYF; cdr3_nt: TGTGCCAGCAGTTTATCGGGTATTACTGGCGGGGTTCACACAGATACGCAGTATTTT; clone_size: few; cdr3_length: 19; d_call: -; j_call: TRBJ2-3; v_call: TRBV28
cdr3_aa: CASSYDGGTEAFF; cdr3_nt: TGTGCCAGCAGTTATGACGGTGGCACTGAAGCTTTCTTT; clone_size: few; cdr3_length: 13; d_call: -; j_call: TRBJ1-1; v_call: TRBV28
cdr3_aa: CATSSGLVNPSTDTQYF; cdr3_nt: TGTGCCACCAGCAGTGGGCTTGTAAATCCTAGCACAGATACGCAGTATTTT; clone_size: many; cdr3_length: 17; d_call: -; j_call: TRBJ2-3; v_call: TRBV15
cdr3_aa: CAWSGINDYNEQFF; cdr3_nt: TGTGCCTGGAGTGGGATAAACGACTACAATGAGCAGTTCTTC; clone_size: many; cdr3_length: 14; d_call: -; j_call: TRBJ2-1; v_call: TRBV30
cdr3_aa: CASAEPIGGYPRGDTQYF; cdr3_nt: TGTGCTAGTGCCGAACCAATCGGCGGGTACCCACGCGGCGATACGCAGTATTTT; clone_size: many; cdr3_length: 18; d_call: -; j_call: TRBJ2-3; v_call: TRBV12-5
cdr3_aa: CATSRGQTGYTF; cdr3_nt: TGTGCCACCAGTCGGGGGCAGACCGGCTACACCTTC; clone_size: many; cdr3_length: 12; d_call: -; j_call: TRBJ1-2; v_call: TRBV24-1
cdr3_aa: CASSYDQKQYF; cdr3_nt: TGTGCCAGCAGTTATGATCAGAAGCAGTACTTC; clone_size: many; cdr3_length: 11; d_call: -; j_call: TRBJ2-7; v_call: TRBV6-9
cdr3_aa: CASSLQGFQPQHF; cdr3_nt: TGTGCCAGCAGCTTACAGGGCTTTCAGCCCCAGCATTTT; clone_size: many; cdr3_length: 13; d_call: -; j_call: TRBJ1-5; v_call: TRBV7-2
cdr3_aa: CASSLKTGISGIRQYNREQYF; cdr3_nt: TGTGCCAGCAGTTTAAAGACAGGGATTAGTGGGATACGCCAATACAATCGCGAGCAGTACTTC; clone_size: many; cdr3_length: 21; d_call: TRBD1; j_call: TRBJ2-7; v_call: TRBV28
cdr3_aa: CASSSQGSQFF; cdr3_nt: TGCGCCAGCAGCTCACAGGGGTCTCAGTTCTTC; clone_size: many; cdr3_length: 11; d_call: TRBD1; j_call: TRBJ2-1; v_call: TRBV5-1
cdr3_aa: CASSLAGARMKDTQYF; cdr3_nt: TGTGCCAGCAGCTTGGCCGGGGCGCGTATGAAAGATACGCAGTATTTT; clone_size: -; cdr3_length: 16; d_call: -; j_call: TRBJ2-3; v_call: TRBV5-5
cdr3_aa: CSATSGTGDYGYTF; cdr3_nt: TGCAGTGCCACATCCGGGACAGGGGATTATGGCTACACCTTC; clone_size: many; cdr3_length: 14; d_call: TRBD1; j_call: TRBJ1-2; v_call: TRBV20-1
cdr3_aa: CASSPTRLADYEQYF; cdr3_nt: TGTGCCAGCAGTCCGACCCGACTAGCGGACTACGAGCAGTACTTC; clone_size: many; cdr3_length: 15; d_call: TRBD2; j_call: TRBJ2-7; v_call: TRBV12-3/TRBV12-4
cdr3_aa: CASSYGQGGGSYNEQFF; cdr3_nt: TGTGCCAGCAGTTACGGACAGGGAGGGGGCTCCTACAATGAGCAGTTCTTC; clone_size: many; cdr3_length: 17; d_call: -; j_call: TRBJ2-1; v_call: TRBV6-2/TRBV6-3
cdr3_aa: CASSLSSLSNEQFF; cdr3_nt: TGTGCCAGCAGCTTAAGCAGCCTATCCAATGAGCAGTTCTTC; clone_size: many; cdr3_length: 14; d_call: -; j_call: TRBJ2-1; v_call: TRBV7-3
cdr3_aa: CASSYTDYGYTF; cdr3_nt: TGTGCCAGCAGTTACACGGACTATGGCTACACCTTC; clone_size: -; cdr3_length: 12; d_call: -; j_call: TRBJ1-2; v_call: TRBV6-9
cdr3_aa: CAGSPRTGGATDTQYF; cdr3_nt: TGTGCCGGCAGCCCCAGGACAGGGGGCGCCACAGATACGCAGTATTTT; clone_size: many; cdr3_length: 16; d_call: TRBD1; j_call: TRBJ2-3; v_call: TRBV7-8
cdr3_aa: CASSLGYRTYTEAFF; cdr3_nt: TGTGCCAGCAGTTTAGGGTACAGAACATACACTGAAGCTTTCTTT; clone_size: -; cdr3_length: 15; d_call: -; j_call: TRBJ1-1; v_call: TRBV27
cdr3_aa: CASKARDIADEKLFF; cdr3_nt: TGTGCCAGTAAAGCAAGGGACATAGCTGATGAAAAACTGTTTTTT; clone_size: many; cdr3_length: 15; d_call: -; j_call: TRBJ1-4; v_call: TRBV19
cdr3_aa: CSVEGDYEREGTGELFF; cdr3_nt: TGCAGCGTTGAAGGGGACTACGAGCGGGAGGGCACCGGGGAGCTGTTTTTT; clone_size: many; cdr3_length: 17; d_call: TRBD2; j_call: TRBJ2-2; v_call: TRBV29-1
cdr3_aa: CAISGNRVGVQSYEQYF; cdr3_nt: TGTGCCATCAGTGGTAATCGGGTGGGGGTCCAGTCCTACGAGCAGTACTTC; clone_size: many; cdr3_length: 17; d_call: -; j_call: TRBJ2-7; v_call: TRBV10-3
cdr3_aa: CASSLGQGTAFF; cdr3_nt: TGTGCCAGCAGTTTAGGGCAGGGCACGGCTTTCTTT; clone_size: many; cdr3_length: 12; d_call: -; j_call: TRBJ1-1; v_call: TRBV12-3/TRBV12-4
cdr3_aa: CASSSLDGPAQYF; cdr3_nt: TGTGCCAGCAGTTCCCTAGACGGGCCGGCCCAGTACTTC; clone_size: many; cdr3_length: 13; d_call: -; j_call: TRBJ2-5; v_call: TRBV6-2/TRBV6-3
cdr3_aa: CASSEAGVNTEAFF; cdr3_nt: TGCGCCAGCAGTGAGGCAGGGGTGAACACTGAAGCTTTCTTT; clone_size: many; cdr3_length: 14; d_call: -; j_call: TRBJ1-1; v_call: TRBV2